The 26 T cell receptor beta chains reported below all come from one sample, sequenced in a study of response to subunit inactivated influenza vaccine. TCRdb recomputed calls from the RT-PCR reads with MiXCR, one row per CDR3 protein. The profile shows some 300,000 distinct CDR3 sequences, roughly 22% of them singletons. The material was PBMCs from blood, obtained 21 months after vaccination. These receptors came from a man in his fifties or sixties who received an inactivated influenza vaccine.

CDR3: CSVEGGQFF. In DNA form, the CDR3 reads TGCAGCGTTGAAGGGGGGCAGTTCTTC. The chain employs TRBV29-1 and TRBJ2-1, with unresolved D. This CDR3 contains 9 residues. V was trimmed by 1 base and J by 12 bases, leaving 4 bases between them. The germline CDR1 and CDR2 sequences are SQVTM and ANQGSEA.

The chain couples TRBV15 to TRBJ2-1, with D possibly matching TRBD2 (6 bases). This CDR3 has 16 residues. Germline V gene sequence: CDR1 LNHNV, CDR2 YYDKDF (reference sequence). V was clipped by 0 bases and J by 1 base, with 10 bases between them. The CDR3 nucleotides are TGTGCCACCAGCAGAGATCCTAGCGTTTCCTACAATGAGCAGTTCTTC. Residues: CATSRDPSVSYNEQFF. The full variable domain, completed using reference TRBV15 and TRBJ2-1, is DAMVIQNPRYQVTQFGKPVTLSCSQTLNHNVMYWYQQKSSQAPKLLFHYYDKDFNNEADTPDNFQSRRPNTSFCFLDIRSPGLGDTAMYLCATSRDPSVSYNEQFFGPGTRLTVL.

This clonotype was seen at least ten times. The CDR3 DNA reads as TGTGCCACCAGCAGATGGGGACAGGGGCTCGAAAAACTGTTTTTT. Amino acids: CATSRWGQGLEKLFF. J is TRBJ1-4 and V is TRBV15; 10 bases match TRBD1. Germline trimming cut 2 bases from V and 8 bases from J; bases unmatched to any gene: 5. This CDR3 contains 15 residues. Per germline, CDR1 LNHNV and CDR2 YYDKDF (reference sequence).

The chain recombines TRBV14 with TRBJ2-3, with 9 nucleotides matching TRBD2. The germline V gene encodes CDR1 SGHDN and CDR2 FVKESK. The CDR3 spans 17 residues. Trimming cost V 0 bases and J 2 bases; bases outside gene matches: 6. The CDR3 protein is CASSQERLAGITDTQYF. As DNA, the CDR3 is TGTGCCAGCAGCCAAGAAAGGCTAGCGGGAATCACAGATACGCAGTATTTT.

This clonotype was detected only a few times. The rearrangement links TRBV6-1 to TRBJ2-3, with 11 bases aligning to TRBD2. Per the germline V gene, CDR1 is MNHNS and CDR2 is SASEGT. The CDR3 spans 14 residues. The V and J ends lost 6 bases and 7 bases, in that order; junction bases with no gene match: 6. The CDR3 loop is CASSSTSGVYTQYF. The CDR3 nucleotides are TGTGCCAGCAGCTCGACTAGCGGGGTTTATACGCAGTATTTT.

In this sample, this clonotype turned up a few times. This rearrangement joins TRBV5-1 to TRBJ2-7, with TRBD1 matching 9 bases. The germline gives CDR1 SGHRS, CDR2 YFSETQ. The CDR3 covers 17 residues. With V trimmed by 7 bases and J by 4 bases, 18 bases remained unmatched. In DNA, the CDR3 is TGCGCCAGCGAAAAAGTCCCGGGACAGGGAAGGGAGTACGAGCAGTACTTC. Protein sequence: CASEKVPGQGREYEQYF.

This clonotype was seen ten or more times. The chain carries TRBV7-6 and TRBJ1-1, with D possibly being TRBD1 (6 bases). Trimming removed 2 bases at V and 0 bases at J, with 16 bases between. The CDR3 totals 17 residues. CDR1 SGHVS and CDR2 FNYEAQ come from the germline V gene. The CDR3 sequence: CASSLPPKGGMNTEAFF. The DNA for the CDR3 is TGTGCCAGCAGCTTACCTCCTAAGGGGGGTATGAACACTGAAGCTTTCTTT.

V is TRBV12-3 or TRBV12-4 and J is TRBJ1-5; D might be TRBD1 (6 bases). Trimming cost V 1 base and J 2 bases, with 12 bases left between them. The CDR3 extends over 16 amino acids. For the CDR3, the DNA is TGTGCCAGCAGTTTAGGTTGGGCAGGGGGCAATCAGCCCCAGCATTTT. Its translation is CASSLGWAGGNQPQHF.

The chain carries TRBV15 and TRBJ1-1; D is unresolved. CDR3 size: 16 residues. V lost 0 bases and J 5 bases, leaving 16 bases between the germline ends. Germline CDR1 is LNHNV and CDR2 is YYDKDF (reference sequence). CDR3 coding DNA: TGTGCCACCAGCAGAGATCAGTGGGTAAGGAATACTGAAGCTTTCTTT. This gives the protein CATSRDQWVRNTEAFF.

This chain connects TRBV6-2 or TRBV6-3 to TRBJ1-1; weak D call: TRBD1 (6 bases). Germline V CDR1 and CDR2: MNHEY, SVGEGT. CDR3 size: 14 residues. The V end lost 7 bases, the J end lost 9 bases, and 21 bases lay between the germline ends. DNA for the CDR3: TGTGCCAGCACTTTTGCCTCCGGGGGCGAGCAAGCTTTCTTT. Protein sequence: CASTFASGGEQAFF.

This clonotype was found a few times. The chain is built from TRBV4-2 and TRBJ1-2; D is unclear. V was pared by 5 bases and J by 6 bases, with 19 bases between. Looked up from germline, CDR1 is LGHNA and CDR2 is YNFKEQ. CDR3 length: 15 residues. The CDR3 DNA is TGTGCCAGCAGCATAGAAAAGCGGGCCTCCGATGGCTACACCTTC. Translation gives CASSIEKRASDGYTF.

In its sample, this clonotype ranks as medium-sized. This chain connects TRBV7-9 to TRBJ1-2; TRBD1 is a possible D gene (6 bases). Germline assignment: CDR1 SEHNR and CDR2 FQNEAQ (reference sequence). The CDR3 sequence is 14 residues long. Trimming shortened V by 7 bases and J by 6 bases, and 18 bases separated the two germline ends. This chain's CDR3 is CASTESGGAHGYTF. The CDR3 region has the DNA TGTGCCAGCACCGAGTCCGGGGGGGCCCATGGCTACACCTTC.

This chain connects TRBV3-1 to TRBJ1-5; 7 bases are a match to TRBD1. This CDR3 has 15 residues. Germline-derived CDR1 and CDR2 are LGHDT and YNNKEL (reference sequence). The V segment lost 0 bases and the J segment 6 bases; nucleotides outside the gene matches: 5. In nucleotides, the CDR3 is TGTGCCAGCAGCCAAGATGCGTCAGGGGGTCAGCCCCAGCATTTT. Translation: CASSQDASGGQPQHF.

The V gene is TRBV3-1, the J gene TRBJ2-1; 8 bases agree with TRBD2. The CDR3 contains 15 residues. Losses at the gene ends were 1 base for V and 7 bases for J; bases not matched to a gene: 6. Germline loops: CDR1 LGHDT, CDR2 YNNKEL (reference sequence). Here the CDR3 DNA reads TGTGCCAGCAGCCAAGCAGCGGGAGAGTGGAATGAGCAGTTCTTC. Translating it yields CASSQAAGEWNEQFF.

This clonotype was seen repeatedly, ten times or more. V and J are TRBV7-8 and TRBJ1-2, with D hard to call. The CDR3 is made up of 12 amino acids. Trimming removed 6 bases from V and 2 bases from J, with 7 bases in between. The germline CDR1 and CDR2 sequences are SGHVS and FQNEAQ. The chain's CDR3 is CASSSDNYGYTF. CDR3 bases: TGTGCCAGCAGTTCAGACAACTATGGCTACACCTTC.

This clonotype was observed a handful of times. The chain recombines TRBV29-1 with TRBJ1-2; perhaps TRBD1 as D (6 bases). The CDR3 runs 11 residues. Germline V CDR1 and CDR2: SQVTM, ANQGSEA. Trimming took off 2 bases at V and 7 bases at J, with 8 bases between the two ends. The CDR3 reads CSVERGGGYTF. The DNA of the CDR3 is TGCAGCGTTGAAAGGGGGGGTGGCTACACCTTC.

This clonotype was counted between two and nine times. The chain recombines TRBV5-1 with TRBJ2-5; 8 nucleotides line up with TRBD2. From germline, CDR1 is SGHRS and CDR2 YFSETQ. The J segment lost 7 bases and the V segment lost 4 bases, leaving 6 bases of the junction unmatched. CDR3 length: 13 amino acids. The CDR3 here is CASSQLAVGTQYF. In nucleotides, the CDR3 is TGCGCCAGCAGCCAACTAGCGGTGGGGACCCAGTACTTC.

This clonotype was detected ten times or more. The chain combines TRBV20-1 with TRBJ1-5, with D perhaps TRBD1 (5 bases). CDR3 size: 13 residues. The V gene lost 3 bases and the J gene lost 7 bases, with 13 bases spanning the gap. Germline CDR1 reads DFQATT; CDR2 reads SNEGSKA (reference sequence). CDR3 DNA: TGCAGTGCTAGTTTCGAGGGGCAGCAGCCCCAGCATTTT. This translates into CSASFEGQQPQHF.

This clonotype was seen more than once but under ten times. The rearrangement links TRBV27 to TRBJ2-7, with TRBD2 matching 10 bases. Germline CDR1 MNHEY, CDR2 SMNVEV (reference sequence). Losses at the gene ends were 4 bases for V and 4 bases for J; bases not matched to a gene: 4. The CDR3 spans 14 residues. For the CDR3, the DNA is TGTGCCAGCAGTTCATCGACTAGCGGGTACGAGCAGTACTTC. Translating it yields CASSSSTSGYEQYF.

The rearrangement uses TRBV20-1 and TRBJ2-7, with a tentative D call TRBD1 (6 bases). The CDR3 covers 16 residues. CDR1 and CDR2 (germline): DFQATT, SNEGSKA (reference sequence). With 0 bases removed from V and 1 base from J, the gap between germline ends came to 16 bases. The CDR3 nucleotides are TGCAGTGCTAGAGATCTTGAACAGGGATTATCCTACGAGCAGTACTTC. It yields the protein CSARDLEQGLSYEQYF.

This clonotype was observed a few times. The chain links TRBV10-3 to TRBJ1-2; TRBD1 agrees at 7 bases. The V segment lost 7 bases and the J segment 8 bases; nucleotides outside the gene matches: 10. The length of the CDR3 is 13 residues. The germline V gene encodes CDR1 ENHRY and CDR2 SYGVKD. In DNA, the CDR3 is TGTGCCATCACCGGGGACAGTCCATTAGGCTACACCTTC. This codes for CAITGDSPLGYTF.

This clonotype has just a few counts. This sequence joins TRBV12-3 or TRBV12-4 and TRBJ1-2, with 7 nucleotides matching TRBD1. The CDR3 contains 13 residues. The junction had 8 bases not matched to a gene; V was cut back by 6 bases and J by 7 bases. The CDR3 sequence is CASSLEGAGGYTF. The DNA of the CDR3 is TGTGCCAGCAGCCTTGAGGGGGCTGGTGGCTACACCTTC.

The chain employs TRBV27 and TRBJ2-7, with TRBD1 as a possible D gene (5 bases). Germline values: CDR1 MNHEY, CDR2 SMNVEV (reference sequence). Trimming took off 4 bases at V and 7 bases at J, with 26 bases between the two ends. The CDR3 covers 17 residues. This chain's CDR3 is CASSSLMTARSRGEQYF. The CDR3 DNA follows: TGTGCCAGCAGTTCTTTGATGACAGCCCGATCCCGTGGGGAGCAGTACTTC.

In this sample, this clonotype turned up a few times. V and J are TRBV4-3 and TRBJ2-7; no clear D. This CDR3 region has 13 residues. CDR1 and CDR2 from the germline V gene are LGHNA and YSLEER. V was pared by 0 bases and J by 4 bases, with 7 bases between. CDR3 nucleotides: TGCGCCAGCAGCCAAGAGAGGCTTTACGAGCAGTACTTC. Protein sequence: CASSQERLYEQYF.

At least ten counts were recorded for this clonotype. This chain uses TRBV12-3 or TRBV12-4 with TRBJ1-5, with D possibly TRBD1 on 5 matching bases. The ends were cut back, 5 bases at V and 3 bases at J, with 8 bases in the middle. The CDR3 is 13 residues long. In DNA form, the CDR3 reads TGTGCCAGCAGTGGGACGGTCAATCAGCCCCAGCATTTT. This encodes CASSGTVNQPQHF.

In its sample, this clonotype was seen a few times. The chain uses TRBV25-1 and TRBJ1-6, with no clear D. Trimming removed 6 bases at V and 14 bases at J, with 11 bases between. The V gene's germline CDR1 is MGHDK and CDR2 SYGVNS. The CDR3 spans 11 residues. For the CDR3, the DNA is TGTGCCAGCAGATATGGGTCGACCCTCCACTTT. Amino acids: CASRYGSTLHF. Together with reference TRBV25-1 and TRBJ1-6, the CDR3 gives the full variable domain: EADIYQTPRYLVIGTGKKITLECSQTMGHDKMYWYQQDPGMELHLIHYSYGVNSTEKGDLSSESTVSRIRTEHFPLTLESARPSHTSQYLCASRYGSTLHFGNGTRLTVT.